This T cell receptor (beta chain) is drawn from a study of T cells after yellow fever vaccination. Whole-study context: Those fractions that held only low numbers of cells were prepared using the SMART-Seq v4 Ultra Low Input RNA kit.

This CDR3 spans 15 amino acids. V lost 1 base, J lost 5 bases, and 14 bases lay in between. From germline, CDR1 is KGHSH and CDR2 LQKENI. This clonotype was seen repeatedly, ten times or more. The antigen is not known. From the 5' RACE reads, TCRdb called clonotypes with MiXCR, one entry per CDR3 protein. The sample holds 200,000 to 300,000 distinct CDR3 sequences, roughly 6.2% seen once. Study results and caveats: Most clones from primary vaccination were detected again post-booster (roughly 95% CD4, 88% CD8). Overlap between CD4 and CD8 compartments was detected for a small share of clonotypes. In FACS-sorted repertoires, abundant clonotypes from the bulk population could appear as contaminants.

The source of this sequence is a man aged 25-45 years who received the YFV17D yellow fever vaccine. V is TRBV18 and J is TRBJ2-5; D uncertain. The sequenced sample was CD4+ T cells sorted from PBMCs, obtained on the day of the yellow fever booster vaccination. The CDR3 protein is CASSPLLGGAETQYF. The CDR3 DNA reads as TGTGCCAGCTCACCACTCCTGGGCGGAGCGGAGACCCAGTACTTC.